These 26 T cell receptor beta chains share one sample of origin, sequenced in a study of vaccination and CD4 T cells after COVID-19. At the Johns Hopkins FTIC core, DNA taken from cultured CD4+ T cells was sequenced by way of the Oncomine TCR Beta short-read assay. From cultured CD4+ T cells, genomic DNA was extracted. TCRdb called the PCR reads again in MiXCR, with one record for every CDR3 protein. Of roughly 10,000 distinct CDR3 sequences in the sample, around a third are singletons; the top ten hold around 21%. No antigens are known for them. Specified treatment: roughly 10-day PBMC culture with coronavirus spike peptide pools or control peptides (ViraFEST assay). These CD4+ T cells came from an unexposed donor, sampled before the COVID-19 pandemic (2011-2018). The source material was CD4+ T cells from blood, cultured in vitro. These receptors originate from a human donor in good health.

The genes are TRBV7-9 and TRBJ2-1, with 10 bases that match TRBD2. The CDR3 consists of 18 residues. Germline lookup yields CDR1 SEHNR and CDR2 FQNEAQ (reference sequence). J gave up 6 bases and V 3 bases, and 14 bases lay outside the gene matches. The CDR3 DNA sequence: TGTGCCAGCAGCTTTCCCCATAGGCTAGCGGGAGTCCGCAATGAGCAGTTCTTC. Translating gives CASSFPHRLAGVRNEQFF.

The rearrangement uses TRBV29-1 and TRBJ2-2; 7 bases match TRBD1. The germline gives CDR1 SQVTM, CDR2 ANQGSEA. This CDR3 contains 13 residues. V shed 4 bases, J shed 4 bases, and the junction held 3 bases outside the gene matches. CDR3 in DNA: TGCAGCGTTGGTCAGGGGGTCACCGGGGAGCTGTTTTTT. It translates to CSVGQGVTGELFF.

This clonotype came up once. The V call is TRBV18, the J call TRBJ1-1, with unresolved D. Germline CDR1 and CDR2: KGHSH and LQKENI. The CDR3 runs to 14 residues. Trimming stripped 3 bases from V and 3 bases from J, with 11 bases between. The CDR3 protein is CASSPKRADTEAFF. The CDR3 DNA sequence: TGTGCCAGCTCACCGAAAAGGGCGGACACTGAAGCTTTCTTT.

This clonotype was picked up a small number of times. The chain recombines TRBV7-8 with TRBJ1-1; 8 bases are shared with TRBD1. This CDR3 is built from 13 residues. Trimming took 5 bases from V and 10 from J; bases not matched to a gene: 9. The germline V gene has CDR1 SGHVS and CDR2 FQNEAQ. CDR3 bases: TGTGCCAGCAGCCGAATCAGGGGGCGCGGAGCTTTCTTT. This sequence encodes CASSRIRGRGAFF.

The J gene is TRBJ2-5, the V gene TRBV4-2; 7 nucleotides align to TRBD1. The CDR3 spans 15 residues. CDR1 is LGHNA, CDR2 YNFKEQ, per germline. Trimming removed 4 bases from V and 2 bases from J; junction bases left unmatched: 7. The CDR3 sequence: CASSRDSGLQETQYF. The CDR3 DNA follows: TGTGCCAGCAGCCGGGACAGCGGATTACAAGAGACCCAGTACTTC.

The chain uses TRBV7-9 and TRBJ2-7; the match to TRBD2 covers 13 bases. CDR3 length equals 17 residues. After removal of 5 bases from V and 3 bases from J, the junction contained 10 bases not matched to a gene. Germline CDR1 SEHNR, CDR2 FQNEAQ (reference sequence). CDR3 amino acids: CASSLGLAGEGYYEQYF. The CDR3 coding sequence is TGTGCCAGCAGCCTTGGACTAGCGGGAGAGGGTTACTACGAGCAGTACTTC.

This chain joins TRBV7-9 and TRBJ1-5; 7 bases fit TRBD1. This CDR3 has 13 amino acids. The V segment lost 5 bases and the J segment 7 bases; nucleotides outside the gene matches: 5. Germline V CDR1 and CDR2: SEHNR, FQNEAQ (reference sequence). CDR3 DNA: TGTGCCAGCAGCGCCAGGGGGGGGCAGCCCCAGCATTTT. Translating gives CASSARGGQPQHF.

The rearrangement links TRBV20-1 to TRBJ1-6, with TRBD1 matching over 11 bases. Germline CDR1 is DFQATT and CDR2 is SNEGSKA (reference sequence). The CDR3 is 17 amino acids. V trimming: 6 bases; J trimming: 6 bases; junction bases outside the gene matches: 13. In DNA form, the CDR3 reads TGCAGTGCCCCCGACTTCGGGACAGGGGGTTTTAATTCACCCCTCCACTTT. Translation gives CSAPDFGTGGFNSPLHF.

V gene TRBV2 combines with J gene TRBJ2-7, with 8 bases aligning to TRBD1. There are 13 residues in the CDR3. The trim removed 1 base at V and 12 bases at J, leaving 8 bases unmatched. Germline-derived CDR1 and CDR2 are SNHLY and FYNNEI. The CDR3 sequence is CASSEEGWDRSYF. The CDR3 coding sequence is TGTGCCAGCAGTGAAGAAGGGTGGGACAGGTCGTACTTC. Full variable domain (rest looked up from reference TRBV2 and TRBJ2-7): EPEVTQTPSHQVTQMGQEVILRCVPISNHLYFYWYRQILGQKVEFLVSFYNNEISEKSEIFDDQFSVERPDGSNFTLKIRSTKLEDSAMYFCASSEEGWDRSYFGPGTRLTVT.

The chain is built from TRBV7-2 and TRBJ2-6; no clear D gene. The CDR3 is 14 residues long. The germline gives CDR1 SGHTA, CDR2 FQGNSA. V was trimmed by 2 bases and J by 2 bases, leaving 4 bases between them. CDR3 coding DNA: TGTGCCAGCAGCTTACTTACTGGGGCCAACGTCCTGACTTTC. Amino acids: CASSLLTGANVLTF.

This clonotype was observed a few times. The chain uses TRBV20-1 and TRBJ2-3, with D possibly being TRBD2 (5 bases). CDR3 length: 11 residues. Deletions cut 3 bases from V and 4 bases from J, with 5 bases between. Germline CDR1 and CDR2: DFQATT and SNEGSKA (reference sequence). CDR3 DNA sequence: TGCAGTGCTAGGAGGGCAGATACGCAGTATTTT. It specifies CSARRADTQYF.

This chain links TRBV7-6 with TRBJ2-2; no clear D gene. Germline V lookup: CDR1 SGHVS, CDR2 FNYEAQ. The CDR3 runs to 13 residues. The V end was cut by 7 bases, the J end by 6 bases, with 12 bases between. In DNA form, the CDR3 reads TGTGCCAGCACCTCCCCGAGTTCCGGGGAGCTGTTTTTT. It yields the protein CASTSPSSGELFF.

V and J are TRBV24-1 and TRBJ1-1; D not resolved. V shed 4 bases and J shed 4 bases, with 18 bases lying between them. This CDR3 spans 16 amino acids. The germline V gene has CDR1 KGHDR and CDR2 SFDVKD. CDR3 sequence reads: CATSDPASPSGTEAFF. CDR3 coding DNA: TGTGCCACCAGTGACCCGGCCTCACCCTCAGGCACTGAAGCTTTCTTT.

This chain joins TRBV20-1 and TRBJ2-3; D is unresolved. V was trimmed by 2 bases and J by 0 bases, leaving 12 bases between them. In germline, CDR1 is DFQATT, CDR2 SNEGSKA (reference sequence). The CDR3 runs 15 residues. CDR3 residues: CSARISYISTDTQYF. In nucleotides, the CDR3 is TGCAGTGCTAGAATTAGCTACATAAGCACAGATACGCAGTATTTT.

This clonotype was seen a few times. The chain uses TRBV29-1 and TRBJ1-2; the match to TRBD1 covers 10 bases. Germline assignment: CDR1 SQVTM and CDR2 ANQGSEA. This CDR3 has 13 amino acids. The V segment lost 3 bases and the J segment 6 bases; nucleotides outside the gene matches: 4. The CDR3 DNA reads as TGCAGCGTTGAGGACAGGGGGAAGGATGGCTACACCTTC. It specifies CSVEDRGKDGYTF.

V gene TRBV19 combines with J gene TRBJ1-6, with D unclear. The germline gives CDR1 LNHDA, CDR2 SQIVND (reference sequence). There are 15 residues in the CDR3. V was shortened by 3 bases and J by 5 bases, with 11 bases between the two germline ends. DNA for the CDR3: TGTGCCAGTAGTATCTCCACGGATAATAATTCACCCCTCCACTTT. It yields the protein CASSISTDNNSPLHF. Full variable domain (remainder filled in from reference TRBV19 and TRBJ1-6): DGGITQSPKYLFRKEGQNVTLSCEQNLNHDAMYWYRQDPGQGLRLIYYSQIVNDFQKGDIAEGYSVSREKKESFPLTVTSAQKNPTAFYLCASSISTDNNSPLHFGNGTRLTVT.

The chain joins TRBV4-1 to TRBJ2-5; D may be TRBD2 (6 bases). From germline, CDR1 is MGHRA and CDR2 YSYEKL. Trimming left V 3 bases short and J 5 bases short, with 19 bases between. There are 16 residues in the CDR3. The CDR3 nucleotides read TGCGCCAGCAGCCAGGGCTCCGGGGGTAAAGGGGAGACCCAGTACTTC. Its translation is CASSQGSGGKGETQYF.

The CDR3 region has the DNA TGCAGTGCTAGAGGGAGGCAAGAAGCTTTCTTT. Protein sequence: CSARGRQEAFF. V is TRBV20-1 and J is TRBJ1-1; D is uncertain. The V end lost 1 base, the J end lost 8 bases, and 8 bases lay between the germline ends. The germline V gene encodes CDR1 DFQATT and CDR2 SNEGSKA (reference sequence). The CDR3 is made up of 11 amino acids.

This sequence joins TRBV14 and TRBJ1-2; the D gene is possibly TRBD1 (5 bases). The CDR3 spans 13 residues. Trimming stripped 1 base from V and 4 bases from J, with 7 bases between. From germline, CDR1 is SGHDN and CDR2 FVKESK. The CDR3 nucleotides read TGTGCCAGCAGCCAAGGGGGGACCTATGGCTACACCTTC. It codes for CASSQGGTYGYTF.

This chain uses TRBV7-2 with TRBJ2-3; D is ambiguous. Per germline, CDR1 SGHTA and CDR2 FQGNSA. CDR3 length: 15 residues. V was cut by 4 bases and J by 3 bases, with 14 bases left in between. The CDR3 spells CASSSGPGSTDTQYF. CDR3 coding DNA: TGTGCCAGCAGCTCTGGACCGGGTTCGACAGATACGCAGTATTTT.

V gene TRBV20-1 combines with J gene TRBJ1-2; 7 bases line up with TRBD1. Germline CDR1 DFQATT, CDR2 SNEGSKA (reference sequence). CDR3 length equals 12 residues. CDR3 protein: CGAGTANYGYTF. The CDR3 coding sequence is TGCGGAGCCGGGACAGCAAACTATGGCTACACCTTC.

This chain links TRBV6-1 with TRBJ2-1; 9 nucleotides align to TRBD2. V gave up 8 bases and J gave up 9 bases; unmatched junction bases: 14. Germline V gene data show CDR1 as MNHNS and CDR2 as SASEGT. The CDR3 contains 15 residues. The CDR3 DNA is TGTGCCAGCTTTCTCGTAATAGCGGGAGAGGGTGAGCAGTTCTTC. Translating it yields CASFLVIAGEGEQFF.

This clonotype was observed a single time. The chain carries TRBV19 and TRBJ2-3, with 8 bases identical to TRBD2. This CDR3 contains 13 residues. Looked up from germline, CDR1 is LNHDA and CDR2 is SQIVND (reference sequence). With 7 bases clipped from V and 5 bases from J, the junction kept 5 bases outside the gene matches. The CDR3 DNA follows: TGTGCCAGTAAAAGGCGGGAGGAAGATACGCAGTATTTT. This sequence encodes CASKRREEDTQYF.

This clonotype occurred a few times. The chain uses TRBV19 and TRBJ1-5; TRBD1 aligns across 8 bases. Germline V CDR1 and CDR2: LNHDA, SQIVND (reference sequence). This CDR3 spans 17 amino acids. V gave up 5 bases and J gave up 7 bases; unmatched junction bases: 16. The CDR3 is CASSFRQGFPRGQPQHF. CDR3 bases: TGTGCCAGTAGTTTTCGACAGGGGTTCCCGCGAGGCCAGCCCCAGCATTTT.

This clonotype was picked up a small number of times. J is TRBJ1-1 and V is TRBV7-2, with D maybe TRBD1 (5 bases). Trimming shortened V by 5 bases and J by 5 bases, and 15 bases separated the two germline ends. The germline CDR1 and CDR2 sequences are SGHTA and FQGNSA. This CDR3 is 14 amino acids long. The DNA for the CDR3 is TGTGCCAGCAGCCCTGGACGGGGGGGGACTGAAGCTTTCTTT. Amino acid sequence: CASSPGRGGTEAFF.

This clonotype is deemed medium-sized (0.01 to 0.1%). The CDR3 coding sequence is TGCAGTGCTAGCGACGGGACTAGCGGGAGGGACGAGGAGACCCAGTACTTC. This encodes CSASDGTSGRDEETQYF. The chain couples TRBV20-1 to TRBJ2-5; 16 nucleotides agree with TRBD2. The CDR3 has 17 amino acids. The V and J ends lost 3 bases and 5 bases, in that order; junction bases with no gene match: 9. Germline CDR1 is DFQATT and CDR2 is SNEGSKA (reference sequence).